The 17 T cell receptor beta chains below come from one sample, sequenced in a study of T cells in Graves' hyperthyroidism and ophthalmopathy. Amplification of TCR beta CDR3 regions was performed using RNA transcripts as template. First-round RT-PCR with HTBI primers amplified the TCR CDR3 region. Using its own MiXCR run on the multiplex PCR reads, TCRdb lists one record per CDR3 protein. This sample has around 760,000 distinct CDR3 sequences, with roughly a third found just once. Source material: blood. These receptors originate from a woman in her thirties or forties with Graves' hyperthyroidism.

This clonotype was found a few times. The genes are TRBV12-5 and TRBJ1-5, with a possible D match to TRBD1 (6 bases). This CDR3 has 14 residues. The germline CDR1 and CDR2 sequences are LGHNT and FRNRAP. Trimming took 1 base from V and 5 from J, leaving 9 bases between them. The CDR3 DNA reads TGTGCTAGTGGTTTGGGGGACACCGATCAGCCCCAGCATTTT. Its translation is CASGLGDTDQPQHF.

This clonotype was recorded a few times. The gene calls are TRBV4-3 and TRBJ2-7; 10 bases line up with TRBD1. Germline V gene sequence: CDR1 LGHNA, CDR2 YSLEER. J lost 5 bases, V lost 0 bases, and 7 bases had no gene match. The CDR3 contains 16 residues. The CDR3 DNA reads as TGCGCCAGCAGCCAAGATCACCGACAGGGGGCTGACGAGCAGTACTTC. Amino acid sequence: CASSQDHRQGADEQYF.

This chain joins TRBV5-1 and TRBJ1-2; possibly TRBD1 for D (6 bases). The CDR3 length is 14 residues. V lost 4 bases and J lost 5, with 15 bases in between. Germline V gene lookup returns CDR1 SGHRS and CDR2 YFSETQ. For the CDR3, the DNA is TGCGCCAGCAGCATGTCGACAGGAGGGTATGGCTACACCTTC. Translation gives CASSMSTGGYGYTF.

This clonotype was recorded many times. CDR3 nucleotides: TGTGCCAGTAGTTCACGTGGACAGGGCCAGCCCCAGCATTTT. Translation: CASSSRGQGQPQHF. J is TRBJ1-5 and V is TRBV19; 8 bases agree with TRBD1. Trimming removed 5 bases from V and 7 bases from J; junction bases left unmatched: 7. Germline V lookup: CDR1 LNHDA, CDR2 SQIVND (reference sequence). This CDR3 comprises 14 residues.

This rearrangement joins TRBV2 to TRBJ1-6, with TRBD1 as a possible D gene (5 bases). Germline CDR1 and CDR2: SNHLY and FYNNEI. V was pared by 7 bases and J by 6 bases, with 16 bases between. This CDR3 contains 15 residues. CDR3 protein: CASTLRQPFNSPLHF. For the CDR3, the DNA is TGTGCCAGCACCCTGCGACAGCCCTTTAATTCACCCCTCCACTTT.

CDR3 DNA sequence: TGTGCCAGCGGCTTCAGGGGCAGGACCTTC. Its translation is CASGFRGRTF. V gene TRBV3-1 combines with J gene TRBJ1-2; the D gene is possibly TRBD1 (6 bases). Trimming removed 8 bases from V and 14 bases from J, with 15 bases in between. CDR1 is LGHDT and CDR2 is YNNKEL in the germline V gene (reference sequence). The CDR3 has 10 residues.

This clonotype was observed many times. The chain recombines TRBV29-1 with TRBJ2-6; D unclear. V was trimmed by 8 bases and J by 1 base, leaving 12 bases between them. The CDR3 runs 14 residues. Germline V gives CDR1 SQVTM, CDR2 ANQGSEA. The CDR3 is CSLGRRSGANVLTF. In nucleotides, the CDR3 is TGCAGCCTCGGCAGGAGATCTGGGGCCAACGTCCTGACTTTC. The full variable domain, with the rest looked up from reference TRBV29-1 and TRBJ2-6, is SAVISQKPSRDICQRGTSLTIQCQVDSQVTMMFWYRQQPGQSLTLIATANQGSEATYESGFVIDKFPISRPNLTFSTLTVSNMSPEDSSIYLCSLGRRSGANVLTFGAGSRLTVL.

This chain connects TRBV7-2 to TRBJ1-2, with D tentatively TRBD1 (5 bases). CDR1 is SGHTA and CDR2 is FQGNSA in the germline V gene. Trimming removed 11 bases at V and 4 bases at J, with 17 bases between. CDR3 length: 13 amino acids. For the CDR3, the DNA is TGTGCCGACAGCTCCGGGGAAGGCTATGGCTACACCTTC. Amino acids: CADSSGEGYGYTF.

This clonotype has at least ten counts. The CDR3 DNA sequence: TGTGCCAGCAGCGGTCGACAGGGAATGGATGGCTACACCTTC. Its translation is CASSGRQGMDGYTF. The V gene is TRBV7-8, the J gene TRBJ1-2; 7 nucleotides line up with TRBD1. V shed 5 bases and J 6 bases; nucleotides not matched to a gene: 9. This CDR3 has 14 residues. Germline assignment: CDR1 SGHVS and CDR2 FQNEAQ.

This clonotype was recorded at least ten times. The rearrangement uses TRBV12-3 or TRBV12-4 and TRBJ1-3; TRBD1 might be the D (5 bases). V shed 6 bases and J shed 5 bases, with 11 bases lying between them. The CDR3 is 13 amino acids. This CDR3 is CASRPGRRNTIYF. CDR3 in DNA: TGTGCCAGCAGGCCGGGACGGCGAAACACCATATATTTT.

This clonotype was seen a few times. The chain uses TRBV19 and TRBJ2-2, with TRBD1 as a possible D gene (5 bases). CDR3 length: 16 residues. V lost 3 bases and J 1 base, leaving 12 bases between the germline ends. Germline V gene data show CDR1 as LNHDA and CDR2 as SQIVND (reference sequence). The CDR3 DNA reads TGTGCCAGTAGTATGTTATGGCAGGGGAACACCGGGGAGCTGTTTTTT. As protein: CASSMLWQGNTGELFF.

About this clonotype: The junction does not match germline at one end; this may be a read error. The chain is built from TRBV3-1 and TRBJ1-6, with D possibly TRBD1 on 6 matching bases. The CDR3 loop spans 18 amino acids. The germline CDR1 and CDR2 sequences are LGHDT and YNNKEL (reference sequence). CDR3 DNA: TGTGCCAGCAGCCAATCTAAGCGGGGGGCAACTGATAATTCGCCCCTCCACTTT. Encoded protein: CASSQSKRGATDNSPLHF.

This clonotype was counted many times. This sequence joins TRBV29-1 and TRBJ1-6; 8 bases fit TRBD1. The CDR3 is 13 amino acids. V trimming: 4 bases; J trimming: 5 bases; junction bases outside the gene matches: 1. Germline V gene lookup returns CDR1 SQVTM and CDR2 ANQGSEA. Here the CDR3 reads CSVVTGDNSPLHF. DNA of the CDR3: TGCAGCGTTGTGACAGGGGATAATTCACCCCTCCACTTT.

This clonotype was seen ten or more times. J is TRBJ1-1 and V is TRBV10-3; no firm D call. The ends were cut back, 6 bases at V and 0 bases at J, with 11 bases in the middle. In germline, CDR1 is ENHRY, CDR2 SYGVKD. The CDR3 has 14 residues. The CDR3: CAIRDVLMNTEAFF. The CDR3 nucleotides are TGTGCCATCAGGGACGTTCTCATGAACACTGAAGCTTTCTTT.

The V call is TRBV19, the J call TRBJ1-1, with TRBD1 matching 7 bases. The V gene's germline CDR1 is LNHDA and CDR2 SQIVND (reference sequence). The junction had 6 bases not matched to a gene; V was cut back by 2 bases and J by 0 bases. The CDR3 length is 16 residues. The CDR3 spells CASSIWDSLVNTEAFF. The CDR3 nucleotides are TGTGCCAGTAGTATATGGGACAGTCTGGTGAACACTGAAGCTTTCTTT.

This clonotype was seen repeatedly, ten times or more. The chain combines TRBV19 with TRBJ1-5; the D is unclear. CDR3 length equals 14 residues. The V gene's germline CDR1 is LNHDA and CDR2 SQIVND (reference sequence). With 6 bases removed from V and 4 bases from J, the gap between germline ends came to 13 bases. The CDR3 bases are TGTGCCAGTAGAGCCGATTGGTCGAATCAGCCCCAGCATTTT. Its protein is CASRADWSNQPQHF.

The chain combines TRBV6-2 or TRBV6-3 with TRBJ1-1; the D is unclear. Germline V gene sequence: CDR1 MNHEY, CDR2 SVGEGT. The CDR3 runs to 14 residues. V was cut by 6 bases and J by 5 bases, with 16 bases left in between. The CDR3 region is CASRPNPDLTEAFF. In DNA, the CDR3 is TGTGCCAGCAGACCCAATCCGGATCTGACTGAAGCTTTCTTT.